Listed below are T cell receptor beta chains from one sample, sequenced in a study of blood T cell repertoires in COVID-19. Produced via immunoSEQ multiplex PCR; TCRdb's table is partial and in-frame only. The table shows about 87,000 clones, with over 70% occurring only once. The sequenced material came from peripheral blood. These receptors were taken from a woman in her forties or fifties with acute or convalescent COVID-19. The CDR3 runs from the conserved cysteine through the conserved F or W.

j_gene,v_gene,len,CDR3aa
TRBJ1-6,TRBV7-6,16,CASSSRDRGYNSPLHF
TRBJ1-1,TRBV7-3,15,CASSSQGRGDTEAFF
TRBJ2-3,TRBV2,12,CASSEGGGTQYF
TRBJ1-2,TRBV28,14,CASSLGQGLSGYTF
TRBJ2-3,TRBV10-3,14,CAISGVGNQDTQYF
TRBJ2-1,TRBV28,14,CASKAAQYNNEQFF
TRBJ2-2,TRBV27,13,CASSFGNTGELFF
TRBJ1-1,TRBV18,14,CASSGQEKNTEAFF
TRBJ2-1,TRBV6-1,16,CASSEYGQGPYNEQFF
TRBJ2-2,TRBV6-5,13,CASSTDYTGELFF
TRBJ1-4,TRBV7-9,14,CASSPDRPILMKFF
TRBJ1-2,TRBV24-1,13,CATSRDSHYGYTF
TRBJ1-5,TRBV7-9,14,CASSPGQPDQPQHF
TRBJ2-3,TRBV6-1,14,CASSEYRDTDTQYF
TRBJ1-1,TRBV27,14,CASSLRGGNTEAFF
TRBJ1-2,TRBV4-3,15,CASSQDWQGNYGYTF
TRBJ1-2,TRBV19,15,CASSIKAGANYGYTF
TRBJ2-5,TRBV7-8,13,CASSLGLAETQYF
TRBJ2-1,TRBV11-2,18,CASSGFHRSGGVWDEQFF
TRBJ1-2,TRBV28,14,CASSFLGTAYGYTF